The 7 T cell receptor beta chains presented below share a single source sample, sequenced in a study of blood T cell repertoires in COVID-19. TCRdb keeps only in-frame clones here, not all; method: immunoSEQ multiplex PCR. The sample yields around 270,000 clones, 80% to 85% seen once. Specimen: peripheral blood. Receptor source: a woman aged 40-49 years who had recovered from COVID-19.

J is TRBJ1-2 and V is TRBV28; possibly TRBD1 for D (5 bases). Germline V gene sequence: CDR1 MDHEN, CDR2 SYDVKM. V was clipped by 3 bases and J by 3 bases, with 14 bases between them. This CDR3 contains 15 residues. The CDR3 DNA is TGTGCCAGCAGTTTTTATGGAGGGGCGGACTATGGCTACACCTTC. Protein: CASSFYGGADYGYTF.

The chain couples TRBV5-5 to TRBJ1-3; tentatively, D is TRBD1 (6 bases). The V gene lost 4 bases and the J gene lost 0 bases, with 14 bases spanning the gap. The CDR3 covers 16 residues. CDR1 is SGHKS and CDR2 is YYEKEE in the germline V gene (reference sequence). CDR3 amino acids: CASSLSTGSSGNTIYF. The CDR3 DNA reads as TGTGCCAGCAGCCTTTCGACAGGAAGCTCTGGAAACACCATATATTTT.

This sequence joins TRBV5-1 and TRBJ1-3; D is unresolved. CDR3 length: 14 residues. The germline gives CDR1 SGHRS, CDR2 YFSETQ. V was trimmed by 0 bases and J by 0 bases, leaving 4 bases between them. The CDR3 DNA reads TGCGCCAGCAGCTTGGGTAACTCTGGAAACACCATATATTTT. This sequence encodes CASSLGNSGNTIYF.

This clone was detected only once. The CDR3 sequence is CASSLGDRLTGEAFF. For the CDR3, the DNA is TGTGCCAGCAGCTTAGGAGACAGGCTAACAGGTGAAGCTTTCTTT. The gene calls are TRBV7-2 and TRBJ1-1; D may be TRBD1 (6 bases). Trimming took 1 base from V and 7 from J, leaving 16 bases between them. The CDR3 extends over 15 amino acids. Germline V CDR1 and CDR2: SGHTA, FQGNSA. Full variable domain (outside the CDR3, taken from reference TRBV7-2 and TRBJ1-1): GAGVSQSPSNKVTEKGKDVELRCDPISGHTALYWYRQSLGQGLEFLIYFQGNSAPDKSGLPSDRFSAERTGGSVSTLTIQRTQQEDSAVYLCASSLGDRLTGEAFFGQGTRLTVV.

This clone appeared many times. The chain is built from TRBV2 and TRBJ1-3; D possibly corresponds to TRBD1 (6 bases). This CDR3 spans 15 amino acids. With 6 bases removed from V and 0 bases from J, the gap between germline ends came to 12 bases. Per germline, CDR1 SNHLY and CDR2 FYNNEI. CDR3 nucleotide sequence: TGTGCCAGCAGGTGGACAGATTCCTCTGGAAACACCATATATTTT. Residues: CASRWTDSSGNTIYF.

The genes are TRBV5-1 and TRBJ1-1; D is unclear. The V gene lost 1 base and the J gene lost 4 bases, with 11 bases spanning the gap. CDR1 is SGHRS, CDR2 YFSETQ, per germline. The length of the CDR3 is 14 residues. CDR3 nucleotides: TGCGCCAGCAGCTTGCTTTTTCCGGGCACTGAAGCTTTCTTT. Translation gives CASSLLFPGTEAFF.

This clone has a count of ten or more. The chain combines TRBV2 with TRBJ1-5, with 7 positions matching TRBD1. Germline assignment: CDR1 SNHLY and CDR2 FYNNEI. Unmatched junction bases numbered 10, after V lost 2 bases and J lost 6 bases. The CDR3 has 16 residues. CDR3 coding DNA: TGTGCCAGCAGTGAACTAGAGACAGGGTTGGGTCAGCCCCAGCATTTT. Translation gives CASSELETGLGQPQHF. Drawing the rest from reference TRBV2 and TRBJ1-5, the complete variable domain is EPEVTQTPSHQVTQMGQEVILRCVPISNHLYFYWYRQILGQKVEFLVSFYNNEISEKSEIFDDQFSVERPDGSNFTLKIRSTKLEDSAMYFCASSELETGLGQPQHFGDGTRLSIL.